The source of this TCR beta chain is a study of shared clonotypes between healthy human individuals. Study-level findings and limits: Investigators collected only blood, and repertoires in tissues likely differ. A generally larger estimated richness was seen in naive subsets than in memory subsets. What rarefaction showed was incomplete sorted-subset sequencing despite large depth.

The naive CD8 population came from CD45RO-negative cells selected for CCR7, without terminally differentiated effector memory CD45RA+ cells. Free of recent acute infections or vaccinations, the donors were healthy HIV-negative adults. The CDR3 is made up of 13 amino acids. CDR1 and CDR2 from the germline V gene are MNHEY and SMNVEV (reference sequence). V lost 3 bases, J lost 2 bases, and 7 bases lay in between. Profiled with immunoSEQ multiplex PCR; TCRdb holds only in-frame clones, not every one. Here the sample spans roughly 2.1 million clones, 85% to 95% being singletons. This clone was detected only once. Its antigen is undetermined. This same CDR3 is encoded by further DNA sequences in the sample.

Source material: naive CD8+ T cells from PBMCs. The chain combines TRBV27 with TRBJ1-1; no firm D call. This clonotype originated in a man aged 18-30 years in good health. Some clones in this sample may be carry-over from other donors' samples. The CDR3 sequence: CASSFIGNTEAFF. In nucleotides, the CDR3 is TGTGCCAGCAGTTTTATAGGCAACACTGAAGCTTTCTTT.